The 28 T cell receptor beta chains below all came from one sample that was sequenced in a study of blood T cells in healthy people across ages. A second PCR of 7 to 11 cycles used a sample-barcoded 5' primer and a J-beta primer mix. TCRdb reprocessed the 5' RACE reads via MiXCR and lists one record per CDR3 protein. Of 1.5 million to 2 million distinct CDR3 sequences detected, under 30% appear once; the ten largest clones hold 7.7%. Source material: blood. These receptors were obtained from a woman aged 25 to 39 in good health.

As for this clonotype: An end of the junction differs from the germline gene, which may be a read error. This CDR3 is CASSLVGGTNYDYTF. The CDR3 DNA reads as TGTGCCAGCAGCTTAGTTGGGGGAACTAACTATGACTACACCTTC. The chain carries TRBV7-9 and TRBJ1-2; TRBD1 is a possible D gene (5 bases). Germline V gives CDR1 SEHNR, CDR2 FQNEAQ (reference sequence). The CDR3 spans 15 residues.

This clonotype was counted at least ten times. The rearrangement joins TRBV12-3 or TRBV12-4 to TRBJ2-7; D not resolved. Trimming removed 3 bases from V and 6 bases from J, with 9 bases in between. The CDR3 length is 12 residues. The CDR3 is CASSFYPVEQYF. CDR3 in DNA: TGTGCCAGCAGTTTCTACCCTGTCGAGCAGTACTTC.

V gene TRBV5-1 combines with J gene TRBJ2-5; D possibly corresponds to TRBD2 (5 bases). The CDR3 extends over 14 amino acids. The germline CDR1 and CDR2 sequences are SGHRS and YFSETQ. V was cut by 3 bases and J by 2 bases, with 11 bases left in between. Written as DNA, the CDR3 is TGCGCCAGCAGCTACGGGAACCGTCAAGAGACCCAGTACTTC. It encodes CASSYGNRQETQYF.

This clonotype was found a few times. The DNA for the CDR3 is TGCGCCAGCAGCCAACTACTTGGGGGTGAGCAGTTCTTC. Translation: CASSQLLGGEQFF. This chain joins TRBV4-3 and TRBJ2-1, with D possibly called TRBD1 or TRBD2 (5 bases each). The V gene's germline CDR1 is LGHNA and CDR2 YSLEER. There are 13 residues in the CDR3. V shed 2 bases and J shed 9 bases, with 11 bases lying between them.

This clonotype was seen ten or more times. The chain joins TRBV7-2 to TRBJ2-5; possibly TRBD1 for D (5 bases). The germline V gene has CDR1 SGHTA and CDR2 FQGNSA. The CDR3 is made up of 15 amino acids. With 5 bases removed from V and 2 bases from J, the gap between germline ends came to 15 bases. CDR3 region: CASSGRAGQQETQYF. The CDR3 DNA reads TGTGCCAGCAGCGGTCGGGCAGGGCAACAAGAGACCCAGTACTTC.

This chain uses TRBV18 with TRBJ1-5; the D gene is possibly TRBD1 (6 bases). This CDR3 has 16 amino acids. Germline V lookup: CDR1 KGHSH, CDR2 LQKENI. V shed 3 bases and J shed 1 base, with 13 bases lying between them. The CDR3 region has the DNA TGTGCCAGCTCACCGGAGGACAGCCGAAGCAATCAGCCCCAGCATTTT. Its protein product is CASSPEDSRSNQPQHF.

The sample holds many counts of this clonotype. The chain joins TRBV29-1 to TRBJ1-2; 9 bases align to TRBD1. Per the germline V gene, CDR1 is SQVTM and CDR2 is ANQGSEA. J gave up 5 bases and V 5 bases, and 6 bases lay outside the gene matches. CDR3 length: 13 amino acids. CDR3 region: CSVSNRGQYGYTF. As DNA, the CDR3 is TGCAGCGTTTCCAACAGGGGGCAATATGGCTACACCTTC.

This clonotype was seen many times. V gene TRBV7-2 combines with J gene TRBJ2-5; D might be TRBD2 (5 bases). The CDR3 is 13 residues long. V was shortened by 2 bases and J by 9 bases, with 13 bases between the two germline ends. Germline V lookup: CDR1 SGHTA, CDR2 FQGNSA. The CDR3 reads CASSLRTSEAQYF. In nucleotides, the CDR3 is TGTGCCAGCAGCTTAAGGACCTCGGAGGCCCAGTACTTC.

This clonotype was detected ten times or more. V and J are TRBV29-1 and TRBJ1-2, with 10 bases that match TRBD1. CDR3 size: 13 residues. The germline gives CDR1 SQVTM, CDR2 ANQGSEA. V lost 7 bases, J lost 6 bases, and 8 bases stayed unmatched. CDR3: CSAEDRGLNGYTF. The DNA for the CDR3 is TGCAGCGCCGAAGACAGGGGGCTGAATGGCTACACCTTC.

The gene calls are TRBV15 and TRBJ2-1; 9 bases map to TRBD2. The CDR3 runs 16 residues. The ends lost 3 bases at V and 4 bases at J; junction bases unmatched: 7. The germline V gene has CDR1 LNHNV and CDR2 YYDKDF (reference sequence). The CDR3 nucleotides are TGTGCCACCAGCAGGGCCCGCGGGGGGGAATACAATGAGCAGTTCTTC. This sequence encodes CATSRARGGEYNEQFF.

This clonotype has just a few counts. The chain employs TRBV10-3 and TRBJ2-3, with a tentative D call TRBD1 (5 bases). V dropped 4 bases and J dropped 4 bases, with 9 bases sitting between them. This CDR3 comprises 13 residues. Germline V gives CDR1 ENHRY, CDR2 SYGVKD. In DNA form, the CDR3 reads TGTGCCATCAGTGGATCGACAGCAGATACGCAGTATTTT. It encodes CAISGSTADTQYF.

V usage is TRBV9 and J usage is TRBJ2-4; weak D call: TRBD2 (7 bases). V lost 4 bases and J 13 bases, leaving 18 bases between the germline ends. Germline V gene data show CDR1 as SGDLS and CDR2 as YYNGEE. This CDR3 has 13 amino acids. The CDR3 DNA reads TGTGCCAGCAGCACCTCAGGGGAGGGGGAGCAGTACTTC. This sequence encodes CASSTSGEGEQYF.

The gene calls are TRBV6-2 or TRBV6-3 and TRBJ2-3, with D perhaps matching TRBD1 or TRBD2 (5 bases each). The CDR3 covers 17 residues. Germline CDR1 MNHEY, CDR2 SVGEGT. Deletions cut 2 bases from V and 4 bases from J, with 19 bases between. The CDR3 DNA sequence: TGTGCCAGCAGTTACGGCCTTGGGACGGGCAGATCAGATACGCAGTATTTT. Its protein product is CASSYGLGTGRSDTQYF.

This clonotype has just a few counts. In nucleotides, the CDR3 is TGTGCCAGCAGCATCCGACTAAACTTGGGACTTCCGAATGAGCAGTTCTTC. It codes for CASSIRLNLGLPNEQFF. V and J are TRBV6-2 or TRBV6-3 and TRBJ2-1, with D maybe TRBD2 (6 bases). The CDR3 totals 17 residues. Germline CDR1 and CDR2: MNHEY and SVGEGT. The V gene lost 6 bases and the J gene lost 7 bases, with 25 bases spanning the gap.

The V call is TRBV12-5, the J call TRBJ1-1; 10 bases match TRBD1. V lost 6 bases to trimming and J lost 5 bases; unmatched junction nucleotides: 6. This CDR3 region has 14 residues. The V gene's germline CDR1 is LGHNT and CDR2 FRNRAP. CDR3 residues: CASGGTGVMTEAFF. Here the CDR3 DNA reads TGTGCTAGTGGAGGGACAGGGGTTATGACTGAAGCTTTCTTT.

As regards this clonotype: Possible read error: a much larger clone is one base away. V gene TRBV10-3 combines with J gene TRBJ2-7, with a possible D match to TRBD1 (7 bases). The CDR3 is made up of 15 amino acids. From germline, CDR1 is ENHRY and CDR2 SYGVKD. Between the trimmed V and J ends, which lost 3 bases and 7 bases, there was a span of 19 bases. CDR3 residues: CAISDQGGVRLEQYF. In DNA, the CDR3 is TGTGCCATCAGTGATCAGGGGGGAGTCAGATTGGAGCAGTACTTC.

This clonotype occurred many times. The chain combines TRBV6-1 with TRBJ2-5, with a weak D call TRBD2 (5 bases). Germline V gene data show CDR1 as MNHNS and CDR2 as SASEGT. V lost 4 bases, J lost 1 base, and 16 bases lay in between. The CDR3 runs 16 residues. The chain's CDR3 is CASSVRGGSAQETQYF. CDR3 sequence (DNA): TGTGCCAGCAGTGTGCGTGGAGGCTCGGCCCAAGAGACCCAGTACTTC.

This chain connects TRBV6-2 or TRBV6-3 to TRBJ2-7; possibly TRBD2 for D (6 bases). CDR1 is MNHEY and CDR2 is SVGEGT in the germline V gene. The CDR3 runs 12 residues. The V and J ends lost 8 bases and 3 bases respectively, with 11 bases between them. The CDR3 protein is CASGSGCYEQYF. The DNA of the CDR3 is TGTGCCAGCGGTAGCGGATGCTACGAGCAGTACTTC.

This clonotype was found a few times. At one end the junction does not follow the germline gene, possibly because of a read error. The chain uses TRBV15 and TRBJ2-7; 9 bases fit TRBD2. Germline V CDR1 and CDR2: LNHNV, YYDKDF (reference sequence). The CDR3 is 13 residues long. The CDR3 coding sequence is TGTGCCGCCAGGTCTAGCGGGGTTAACGAGCAGTACTTC. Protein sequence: CAARSSGVNEQYF.

CDR3 amino acids: CATQREGPTGELFF. The CDR3 DNA follows: TGTGCCACTCAGCGGGAGGGCCCCACCGGGGAGCTGTTTTTT. The V and J genes are TRBV11-2 and TRBJ2-2; 10 bases are a match to TRBD2. Trimming removed 10 bases from V and 4 bases from J; junction bases left unmatched: 6. From germline, CDR1 is SGHAT and CDR2 FQNNGV. The CDR3 has 14 residues.

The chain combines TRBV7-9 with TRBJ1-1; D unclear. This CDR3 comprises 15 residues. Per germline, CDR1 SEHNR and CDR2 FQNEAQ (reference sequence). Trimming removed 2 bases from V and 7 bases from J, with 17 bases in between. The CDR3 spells CASSLTSGLGLEAFF. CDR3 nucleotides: TGTGCCAGCAGCTTAACGTCAGGCCTAGGGCTTGAAGCTTTCTTT. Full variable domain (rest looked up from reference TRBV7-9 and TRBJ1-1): DTGVSQNPRHKITKRGQNVTFRCDPISEHNRLYWYRQTLGQGPEFLTYFQNEAQLEKSRLLSDRFSAERPKGSFSTLEIQRTEQGDSAMYLCASSLTSGLGLEAFFGQGTRLTVV.

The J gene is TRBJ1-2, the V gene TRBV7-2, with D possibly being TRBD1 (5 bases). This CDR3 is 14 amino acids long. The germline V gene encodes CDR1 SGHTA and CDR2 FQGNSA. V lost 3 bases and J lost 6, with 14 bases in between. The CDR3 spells CASSLAIEGHGYTF. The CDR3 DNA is TGTGCCAGCAGCTTGGCGATCGAGGGGCATGGCTACACCTTC. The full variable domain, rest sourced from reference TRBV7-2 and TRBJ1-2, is GAGVSQSPSNKVTEKGKDVELRCDPISGHTALYWYRQSLGQGLEFLIYFQGNSAPDKSGLPSDRFSAERTGGSVSTLTIQRTQQEDSAVYLCASSLAIEGHGYTFGSGTRLTVV.

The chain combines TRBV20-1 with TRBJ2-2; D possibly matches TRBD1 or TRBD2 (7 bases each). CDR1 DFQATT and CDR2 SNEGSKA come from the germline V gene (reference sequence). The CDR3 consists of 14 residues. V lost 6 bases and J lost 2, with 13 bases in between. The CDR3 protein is CSAGGTANTGELFF. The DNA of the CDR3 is TGCAGTGCCGGGGGGACAGCTAACACCGGGGAGCTGTTTTTT.

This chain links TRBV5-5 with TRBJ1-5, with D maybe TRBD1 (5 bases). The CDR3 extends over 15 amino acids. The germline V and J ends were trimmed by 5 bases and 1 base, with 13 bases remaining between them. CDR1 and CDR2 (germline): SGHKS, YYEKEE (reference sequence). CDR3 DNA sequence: TGTGCCAGCAGTTCCACAGGTGACAGCAATCAGCCCCAGCATTTT. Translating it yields CASSSTGDSNQPQHF. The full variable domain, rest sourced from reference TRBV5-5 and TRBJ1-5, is DAGVTQSPTHLIKTRGQQVTLRCSPISGHKSVSWYQQVLGQGPQFIFQYYEKEERGRGNFPDRFSARQFPNYSSELNVNALLLGDSALYLCASSSTGDSNQPQHFGDGTRLSIL.

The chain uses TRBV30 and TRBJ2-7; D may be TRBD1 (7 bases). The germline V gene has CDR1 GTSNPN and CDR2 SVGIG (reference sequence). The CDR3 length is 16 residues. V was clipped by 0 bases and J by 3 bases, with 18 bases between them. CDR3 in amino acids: CAWSVNRPGGGYEQYF. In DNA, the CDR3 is TGTGCCTGGAGTGTAAATCGGCCAGGGGGAGGCTACGAGCAGTACTTC.

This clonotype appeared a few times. Here the CDR3 reads CASSESGQGGREYF. CDR3 sequence (DNA): TGTGCCAGCAGTGAATCAGGACAGGGGGGCCGAGAGTACTTC. The chain couples TRBV25-1 to TRBJ2-5; 10 nucleotides align to TRBD1. V lost 1 base, J lost 12 bases, and 8 bases stayed unmatched. Germline assignment: CDR1 MGHDK and CDR2 SYGVNS. The CDR3 has 14 amino acids.

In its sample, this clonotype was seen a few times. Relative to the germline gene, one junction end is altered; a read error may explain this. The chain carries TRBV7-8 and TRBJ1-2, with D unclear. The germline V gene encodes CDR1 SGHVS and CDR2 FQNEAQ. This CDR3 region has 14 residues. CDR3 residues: CANSLARQVYGYTF. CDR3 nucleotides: TGTGCCAACAGCTTAGCGCGGCAAGTCTATGGCTACACCTTC.

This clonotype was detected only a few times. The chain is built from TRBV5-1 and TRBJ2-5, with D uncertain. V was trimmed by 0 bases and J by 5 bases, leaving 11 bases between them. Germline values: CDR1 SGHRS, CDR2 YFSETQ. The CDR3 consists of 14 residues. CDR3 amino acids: CASSLEAVGETQYF. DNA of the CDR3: TGCGCCAGCAGCTTGGAGGCAGTCGGGGAGACCCAGTACTTC.